One and the same sample provided the 14 T cell receptor beta chains below, sequenced in a study of cytomegalovirus exposure and HLA in healthy donors. PCR was performed using 60 Vbeta and 13 Jbeta primers. Sequenced by immunoSEQ multiplex PCR; TCRdb stores in-frame clones only, minus some. The data contain about 140,000 clones, 70% to 80% of them singletons. What was sequenced was PBMCs. These receptors were obtained from a woman younger than 30 in good health and CMV-seropositive.

In its sample, this clone was seen a few times. This chain links TRBV5-6 with TRBJ2-7; D may be TRBD1 (5 bases). The germline CDR1 and CDR2 sequences are SGHDT and YYEEEE. The CDR3 loop spans 11 amino acids. The V end was cut by 4 bases, the J end by 8 bases, with 10 bases between. This CDR3 reads CASSRDRQQYF. The DNA for the CDR3 is TGTGCCAGCAGCCGTGACAGACAGCAGTACTTC.

The chain has TRBV7-2 and TRBJ2-7, with a tentative D call TRBD2 (5 bases). CDR3 size: 14 residues. Trimming took 3 bases from V and 1 from J, leaving 10 bases between them. CDR1 is SGHTA, CDR2 FQGNSA, per germline. The CDR3 region is CASSFLSGSYEQYF. CDR3 nucleotides: TGTGCCAGCAGCTTCCTCAGCGGTTCCTACGAGCAGTACTTC.

This clone was found a few times. This chain connects TRBV7-9 to TRBJ2-7; 10 bases are shared with TRBD2. The junction had 4 bases not matched to a gene; V was cut back by 2 bases and J by 3 bases. This CDR3 spans 15 amino acids. The germline CDR1 and CDR2 sequences are SEHNR and FQNEAQ (reference sequence). In nucleotides, the CDR3 is TGTGCCAGCAGCTTATCTAGCGGGGGCCACTACGAGCAGTACTTC. This encodes CASSLSSGGHYEQYF.

The gene calls are TRBV6-5 and TRBJ1-5; D perhaps matches TRBD1 (5 bases). The germline gives CDR1 MNHEY, CDR2 SVGAGI. The CDR3 is 14 amino acids. Trimming pared 6 bases from V and 0 bases from J, leaving 9 bases between. CDR3 residues: CASSATDSNQPQHF. The CDR3 DNA reads as TGTGCCAGCAGCGCGACAGATAGCAATCAGCCCCAGCATTTT.

The chain uses TRBV18 and TRBJ2-5, with D uncertain. V dropped 0 bases and J dropped 5 bases, with 10 bases sitting between them. CDR1 is KGHSH, CDR2 LQKENI, per germline. The length of the CDR3 is 14 residues. CDR3 protein: CASSPPITMETQYF. The CDR3 nucleotides are TGTGCCAGCTCACCACCCATAACAATGGAGACCCAGTACTTC. The full variable domain, its missing parts supplied by reference TRBV18 and TRBJ2-5, is NAGVMQNPRHLVRRRGQEARLRCSPMKGHSHVYWYRQLPEEGLKFMVYLQKENIIDESGMPKERFSAEFPKEGPSILRIQQVVRGDSAAYFCASSPPITMETQYFGPGTRLLVL.

The chain combines TRBV5-8 with TRBJ1-1, with D perhaps matching TRBD1 (6 bases). The CDR3 spans 16 residues. Germline V gene data show CDR1 as SGHTS and CDR2 as YDEGEE. V was cut by 2 bases and J by 5 bases, with 19 bases left in between. The CDR3: CASSFPSDRRDTEAFF. The CDR3 DNA is TGTGCCAGCAGCTTCCCCTCCGACAGGCGTGATACTGAAGCTTTCTTT.

This chain joins TRBV6-6 and TRBJ2-5; 14 bases map to TRBD2. Germline CDR1 and CDR2: MNHNY and SVGAGI (reference sequence). Germline trimming cut 5 bases from V and 7 bases from J; bases unmatched to any gene: 3. CDR3 length: 14 residues. The DNA for the CDR3 is TGTGCCAGCAGTCAGGGACTAGCGGGGGCGACCCAGTACTTC. It is translated as CASSQGLAGATQYF.

The chain joins TRBV18 to TRBJ1-5; 10 nucleotides agree with TRBD1. The trim removed 3 bases at V and 3 bases at J, leaving 17 bases unmatched. Germline V gene lookup returns CDR1 KGHSH and CDR2 LQKENI. The CDR3 runs 20 residues. DNA for the CDR3: TGTGCCAGCTCACCCCGACCGGCCGACCGGGACAGGGGTGACAATCAGCCCCAGCATTTT. This translates into CASSPRPADRDRGDNQPQHF.

The chain joins TRBV7-6 to TRBJ1-2; TRBD1 matches at 10 bases. Trimming took 5 bases from V and 8 from J; bases not matched to a gene: 11. This CDR3 spans 15 amino acids. CDR1 and CDR2 (germline): SGHVS, FNYEAQ. This CDR3 reads CASSPRGGTGEGYTF. Written as DNA, the CDR3 is TGTGCCAGCAGCCCCAGGGGAGGGACAGGGGAAGGCTACACCTTC.

This chain links TRBV7-6 with TRBJ1-6; 7 bases agree with TRBD1. Germline V gives CDR1 SGHVS, CDR2 FNYEAQ. Trimming removed 4 bases from V and 10 bases from J; junction bases left unmatched: 7. The CDR3 runs to 14 residues. CDR3 region: CASSSRQGDSPLHF. CDR3 bases: TGTGCCAGCAGCTCCAGACAGGGAGACTCACCCCTCCACTTT.

The chain has TRBV28 and TRBJ1-1, with 8 bases lining up with TRBD1. J lost 8 bases, V lost 10 bases, and 3 bases had no gene match. This CDR3 has 10 amino acids. Germline CDR1 MDHEN, CDR2 SYDVKM. CDR3 sequence: CATRDREAFF. The CDR3 DNA reads TGTGCCACCCGGGACAGGGAAGCTTTCTTT. Full variable domain (rest looked up from reference TRBV28 and TRBJ1-1): DVKVTQSSRYLVKRTGEKVFLECVQDMDHENMFWYRQDPGLGLRLIYFSYDVKMKEKGDIPEGYSVSREKKERFSLILESASTNQTSMYLCATRDREAFFGQGTRLTVV.

V gene TRBV5-1 combines with J gene TRBJ1-2, with TRBD1 as a possible D gene (5 bases). The germline CDR1 and CDR2 sequences are SGHRS and YFSETQ. The CDR3 loop spans 14 amino acids. The germline V and J ends were trimmed by 3 bases and 0 bases, with 9 bases remaining between them. The CDR3 reads CASSSGTTNYGYTF. The DNA of the CDR3 is TGCGCCAGCAGCTCCGGGACTACTAACTATGGCTACACCTTC.

The rearrangement links TRBV7-2 to TRBJ2-3, with D perhaps TRBD1 (7 bases). There are 16 residues in the CDR3. V was cut by 1 base and J by 6 bases, with 17 bases left in between. Per the germline V gene, CDR1 is SGHTA and CDR2 is FQGNSA. Here the CDR3 reads CASSLGSSGGTDTQYF. The CDR3 nucleotides are TGTGCCAGCAGCTTAGGGTCATCAGGGGGGACTGATACGCAGTATTTT.

V is TRBV30 and J is TRBJ1-2; TRBD1 matches 9 bases. The V gene end was trimmed by 2 bases and the J gene end by 4 bases; junction bases not matched to a gene: 8. The CDR3 loop spans 15 amino acids. The germline gives CDR1 GTSNPN, CDR2 SVGIG (reference sequence). CDR3 sequence (DNA): TGTGCCTGGAGTTACAAGGACAGGGGCATCTATGGCTACACCTTC. This sequence encodes CAWSYKDRGIYGYTF.